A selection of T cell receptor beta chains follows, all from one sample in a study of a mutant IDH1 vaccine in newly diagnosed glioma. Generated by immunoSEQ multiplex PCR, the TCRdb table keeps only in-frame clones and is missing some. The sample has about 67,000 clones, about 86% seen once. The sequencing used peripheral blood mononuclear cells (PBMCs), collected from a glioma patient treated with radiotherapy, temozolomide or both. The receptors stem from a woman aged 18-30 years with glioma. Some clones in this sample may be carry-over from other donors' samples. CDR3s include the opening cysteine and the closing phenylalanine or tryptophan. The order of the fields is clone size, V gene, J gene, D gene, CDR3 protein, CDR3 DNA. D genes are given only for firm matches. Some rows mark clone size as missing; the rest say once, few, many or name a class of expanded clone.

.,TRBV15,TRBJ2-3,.,CATSRDRADGDTQYF,TGTGCCACCAGCAGAGATCGCGCCGACGGGGATACGCAGTATTTT
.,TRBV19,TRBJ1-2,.,CASSIMGQNYGYTF,TGTGCCAGTAGTATAATGGGGCAGAACTATGGCTACACCTTC
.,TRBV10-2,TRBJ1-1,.,CASSETGGTTEAFF,TGCGCCAGCAGTGAGACAGGCGGAACCACTGAAGCTTTCTTT
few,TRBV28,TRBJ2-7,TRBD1,CASSSYRGEEQYF,TGTGCCAGCAGTTCGTACAGGGGTGAGGAGCAGTACTTC
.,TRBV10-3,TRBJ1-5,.,CAISESRDQPQHF,TGTGCCATCAGTGAGTCGAGGGATCAGCCCCAGCATTTT
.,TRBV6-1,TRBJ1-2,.,CASSEAVPIYGYTF,TGTGCCAGCAGTGAAGCAGTCCCAATTTATGGCTACACCTTC
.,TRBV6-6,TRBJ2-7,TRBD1,CASSDRAKNEQYF,TGTGCCAGCAGTGACAGGGCAAAGAACGAGCAGTACTTC
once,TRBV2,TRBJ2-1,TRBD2,CASRGTSGGRYNEQFF,TGTGCCAGCAGGGGGACTAGCGGGGGACGCTACAATGAGCAGTTCTTC
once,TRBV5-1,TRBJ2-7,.,CASSGDGTSYEQYF,TGCGCCAGCAGCGGGGATGGGACCTCCTACGAGCAGTACTTC
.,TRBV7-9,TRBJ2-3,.,CASSLEGLAVGTQYF,TGTGCCAGCAGCTTAGAAGGTCTAGCAGTAGGTACGCAGTATTTT
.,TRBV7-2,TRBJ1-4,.,CASSHGDTTNEKLFF,TGTGCCAGCAGCCACGGGGATACAACTAATGAAAAACTGTTTTTT
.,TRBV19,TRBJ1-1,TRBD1,CASSSSPGQLTEAFF,TGTGCCAGTAGCTCGTCCCCGGGACAGTTGACTGAAGCTTTCTTT
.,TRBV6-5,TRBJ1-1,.,CASSYGPTLEAFF,TGTGCCAGCAGTTACGGGCCTACCCTTGAAGCTTTCTTT
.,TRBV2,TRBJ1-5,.,CASSEEGRNNQPQHF,TGTGCCAGCAGTGAAGAAGGACGGAACAATCAGCCCCAGCATTTT
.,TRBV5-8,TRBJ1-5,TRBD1,CASSLDRGMSRQPQHF,TGTGCCAGCAGCTTGGACAGGGGCATGTCGCGTCAGCCCCAGCATTTT
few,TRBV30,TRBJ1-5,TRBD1,CAWSETGRGSNQPQHF,TGTGCCTGGAGCGAGACAGGGAGAGGTAGCAATCAGCCCCAGCATTTT
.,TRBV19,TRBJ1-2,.,CASIPELGGYYGYTF,TGTGCCAGTATCCCTGAGTTGGGGGGGTACTATGGCTACACCTTC
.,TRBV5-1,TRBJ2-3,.,CASSPGVSPDTQYF,TGCGCCAGCAGTCCGGGAGTGTCGCCAGATACGCAGTATTTT
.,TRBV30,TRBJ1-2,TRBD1,CAWRGDSLRYGYTF,TGTGCCTGGAGGGGGGACAGCCTAAGGTATGGCTACACCTTC
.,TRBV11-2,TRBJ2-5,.,CASSFPWRETQYF,TGTGCCAGCAGCTTCCCCTGGAGAGAGACCCAGTACTTC
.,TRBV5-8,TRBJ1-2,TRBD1,CASSPGQMSVNYGYTF,TGTGCCAGCAGCCCGGGACAGATGTCAGTTAACTATGGCTACACCTTC
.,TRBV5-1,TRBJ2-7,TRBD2,CASSGLAGKYEQYF,TGCGCCAGCAGCGGACTAGCGGGGAAATACGAGCAGTACTTC
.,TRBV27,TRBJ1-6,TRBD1,CASSNRGYNSPLHF,TGTGCCAGCAGTAACAGGGGGTATAATTCACCCCTCCACTTT
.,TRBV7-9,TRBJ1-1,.,CASSWDLDTEAFF,TGTGCCAGCAGCTGGGATTTGGACACTGAAGCTTTCTTT
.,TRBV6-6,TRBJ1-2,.,CASSYGSRVAYGYTF,TGTGCCAGCAGTTACGGGTCTAGGGTTGCCTATGGCTACACCTTC
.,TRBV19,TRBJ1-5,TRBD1,CASSIGDRGNQPQHF,TGTGCCAGTAGTATAGGGGACAGGGGTAATCAGCCCCAGCATTTT
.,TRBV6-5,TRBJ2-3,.,CASRPSGQDTQYF,TGTGCCAGCAGACCCTCCGGGCAAGATACGCAGTATTTT
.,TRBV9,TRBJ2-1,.,CASSYGQFSYNEQFF,TGTGCCAGCAGCTACGGACAGTTCTCCTACAATGAGCAGTTCTTC
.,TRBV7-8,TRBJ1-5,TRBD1,CASSLWGEGQAMDQPQHF,TGTGCCAGCAGCTTATGGGGGGAGGGACAGGCCATGGATCAGCCCCAGCATTTT
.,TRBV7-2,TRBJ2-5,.,CASSSNRILGAQYF,TGTGCCAGCAGCTCGAACCGTATCCTAGGGGCCCAGTACTTC
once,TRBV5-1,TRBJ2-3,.,CASSPGGGTDTQYF,TGCGCCAGCAGTCCGGGCGGGGGCACAGATACGCAGTATTTT
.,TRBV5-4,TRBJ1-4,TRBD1,CASSRWTGINEKLFF,TGTGCCAGCAGCAGGTGGACAGGGATTAATGAAAAACTGTTTTTT
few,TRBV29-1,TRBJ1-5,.,CSVGQNQPQHF,TGCAGCGTTGGGCAGAATCAGCCCCAGCATTTT
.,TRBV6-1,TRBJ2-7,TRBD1,CASSLNRGFYEQYF,TGTGCCAGCAGTCTAAACAGGGGTTTCTACGAGCAGTACTTC
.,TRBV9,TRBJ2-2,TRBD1,CASSPDRGRNGELFF,TGTGCCAGCAGCCCGGACAGGGGGCGGAACGGGGAGCTGTTTTTT
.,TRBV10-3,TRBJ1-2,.,CAVESGTPYGYTF,TGTGCCGTGGAATCCGGGACACCCTATGGCTACACCTTC
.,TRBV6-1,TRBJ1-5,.,CATIQRGARSQPQHF,TGTGCCACTATTCAACGGGGCGCGAGGAGTCAGCCCCAGCATTTT
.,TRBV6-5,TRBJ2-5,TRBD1,CASSYLGQGAGETQYF,TGTGCCAGCAGTTACCTTGGACAGGGGGCGGGAGAGACCCAGTACTTC
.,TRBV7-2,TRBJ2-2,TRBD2,CASSPVGLAGNGELFF,TGTGCCAGCAGCCCCGTGGGACTAGCGGGTAACGGGGAGCTGTTTTTT
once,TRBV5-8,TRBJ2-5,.,CASSVIKYF,TGTGCCAGCAGCGTAATCAAGTACTTC
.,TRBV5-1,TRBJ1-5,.,CASSLTGIGNQPQHF,TGCGCCAGCAGCTTGACGGGGATTGGCAATCAGCCCCAGCATTTT
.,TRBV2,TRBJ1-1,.,CASSGYGTEAFF,TGTGCCAGCAGTGGTTACGGCACTGAAGCTTTCTTT
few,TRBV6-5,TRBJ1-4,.,CASSYEGEKLFF,TGTGCCAGCAGTTACGAGGGTGAAAAACTGTTTTTT
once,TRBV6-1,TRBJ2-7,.,CASGPSRSYEQYF,TGTGCCAGCGGACCAAGCCGCTCCTACGAGCAGTACTTC
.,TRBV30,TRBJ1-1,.,CAWRRGRDTEAFF,TGTGCCTGGAGGAGGGGGAGGGACACTGAAGCTTTCTTT
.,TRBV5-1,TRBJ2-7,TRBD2,CASSRPTSGHYEQYF,TGCGCCAGCAGCCGTCCGACTAGCGGCCACTACGAGCAGTACTTC
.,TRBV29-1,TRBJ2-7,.,CSVEPSGNIYEQYF,TGCAGCGTTGAGCCTTCCGGGAACATCTACGAGCAGTACTTC
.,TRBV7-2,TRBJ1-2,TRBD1,CASSLDRQGVGYTF,TGTGCCAGCAGCTTGGACAGACAGGGGGTTGGCTACACCTTC
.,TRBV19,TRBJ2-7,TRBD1,CASSIDSTGAYEQYF,TGTGCCAGTAGTATAGACTCGACAGGGGCCTACGAGCAGTACTTC
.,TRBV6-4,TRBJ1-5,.,CASSEGGTGNQPQHF,TGTGCCAGCAGTGAAGGAGGAACAGGCAATCAGCCCCAGCATTTT
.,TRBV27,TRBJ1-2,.,CASRLLGHYGYTF,TGTGCCAGCCGACTCCTGGGGCACTATGGCTACACCTTC
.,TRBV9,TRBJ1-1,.,CASSVGEGSTEAFF,TGTGCCAGCAGCGTAGGTGAGGGAAGCACTGAAGCTTTCTTT
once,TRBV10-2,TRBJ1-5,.,CASSEGQGNQPQHF,TGCGCCAGCAGTGAGGGGCAGGGCAATCAGCCCCAGCATTTT
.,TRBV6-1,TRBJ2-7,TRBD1,CASSVAGGYEQYF,TGTGCCAGCAGTGTCGCAGGGGGCTACGAGCAGTACTTC
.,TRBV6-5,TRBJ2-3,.,CASSYSSAVTDTQYF,TGTGCCAGCAGTTACTCTTCCGCGGTCACAGATACGCAGTATTTT